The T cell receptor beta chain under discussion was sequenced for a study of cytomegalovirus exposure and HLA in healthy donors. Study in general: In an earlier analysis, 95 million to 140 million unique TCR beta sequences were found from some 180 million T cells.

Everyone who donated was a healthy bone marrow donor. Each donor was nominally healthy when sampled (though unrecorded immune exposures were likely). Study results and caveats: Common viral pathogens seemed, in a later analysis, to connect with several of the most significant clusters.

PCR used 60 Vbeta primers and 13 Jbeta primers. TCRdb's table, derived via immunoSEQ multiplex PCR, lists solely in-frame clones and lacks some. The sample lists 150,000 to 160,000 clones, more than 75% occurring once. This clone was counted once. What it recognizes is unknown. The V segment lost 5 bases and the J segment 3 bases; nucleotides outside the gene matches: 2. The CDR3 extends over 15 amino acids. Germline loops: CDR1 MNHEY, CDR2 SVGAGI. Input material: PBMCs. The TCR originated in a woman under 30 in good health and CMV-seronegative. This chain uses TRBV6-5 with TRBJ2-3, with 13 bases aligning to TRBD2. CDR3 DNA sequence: TGTGCCAGCAGTACTAGCGGGAGGGTGACAGATACGCAGTATTTT. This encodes CASSTSGRVTDTQYF.